This paragraph reports one TCR beta chain. Its antigen is unknown. From the 5' RACE reads, TCRdb called clonotypes with MiXCR, one entry per CDR3 protein. The data contain just under 350,000 distinct CDR3 sequences, about 15% of them seen just once; the ten biggest clones take up about 1%. The data were obtained in a study of CD8 T cells in ankylosing spondylitis. Broader study findings: From matched ankylosing spondylitis synovial fluid, disease-linked clones were reportedly recovered at significantly enriched levels.

Germline values: CDR1 MGHRA, CDR2 YSYEKL. This CDR3 spans 17 amino acids. Losses at the gene ends were 4 bases for V and 8 bases for J; bases not matched to a gene: 19. Sequenced sample: blood, either unsorted or a sorted T cell fraction (not recorded which). The TCR comes from a male donor with ankylosing spondylitis or in good health (not recorded which). The chain recombines TRBV4-1 with TRBJ1-2; 7 bases fit TRBD1. CDR3 in amino acids: CASSPRLMRGRGDGYTF. CDR3 bases: TGCGCCAGCAGCCCCCGTTTGATGAGGGGGCGGGGAGACGGCTACACCTTC.